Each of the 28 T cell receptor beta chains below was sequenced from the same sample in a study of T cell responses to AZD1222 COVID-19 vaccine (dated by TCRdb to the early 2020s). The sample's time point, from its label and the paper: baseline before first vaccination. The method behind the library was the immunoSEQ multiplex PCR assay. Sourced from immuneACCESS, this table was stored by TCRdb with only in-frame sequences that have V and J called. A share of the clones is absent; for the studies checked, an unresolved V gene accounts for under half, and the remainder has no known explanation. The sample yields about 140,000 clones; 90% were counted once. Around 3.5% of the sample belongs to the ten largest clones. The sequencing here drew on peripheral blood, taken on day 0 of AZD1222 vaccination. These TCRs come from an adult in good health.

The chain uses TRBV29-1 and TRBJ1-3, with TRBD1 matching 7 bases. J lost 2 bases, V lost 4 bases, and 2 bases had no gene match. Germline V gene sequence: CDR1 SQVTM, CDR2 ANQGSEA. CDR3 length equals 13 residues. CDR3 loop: CSVVGTAGNTIYF. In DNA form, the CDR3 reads TGCAGCGTTGTTGGGACAGCTGGAAACACCATATATTTT.

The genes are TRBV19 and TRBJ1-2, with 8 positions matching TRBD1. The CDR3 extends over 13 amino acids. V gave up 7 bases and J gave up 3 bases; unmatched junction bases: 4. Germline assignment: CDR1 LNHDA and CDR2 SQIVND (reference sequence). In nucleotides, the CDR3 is TGTGCCAGTACCCCGGACAGGGACTATGGCTACACCTTC. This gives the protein CASTPDRDYGYTF.

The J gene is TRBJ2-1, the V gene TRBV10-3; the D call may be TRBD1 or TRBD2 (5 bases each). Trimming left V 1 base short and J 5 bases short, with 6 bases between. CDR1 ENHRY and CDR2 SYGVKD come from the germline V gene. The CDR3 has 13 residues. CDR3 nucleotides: TGTGCCATCAGTGAGTTGGGGGACAATGAGCAGTTCTTC. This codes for CAISELGDNEQFF.

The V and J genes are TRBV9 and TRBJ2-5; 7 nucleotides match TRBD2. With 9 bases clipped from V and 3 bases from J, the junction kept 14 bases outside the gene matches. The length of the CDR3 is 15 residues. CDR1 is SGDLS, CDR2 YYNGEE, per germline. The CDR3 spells CATNGHGRGEETQYF. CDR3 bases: TGTGCCACGAATGGACATGGGAGGGGCGAAGAGACCCAGTACTTC.

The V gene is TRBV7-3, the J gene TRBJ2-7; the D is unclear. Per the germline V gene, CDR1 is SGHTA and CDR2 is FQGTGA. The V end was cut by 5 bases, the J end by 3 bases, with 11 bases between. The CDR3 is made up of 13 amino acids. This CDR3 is CASSLSHLYEQYF. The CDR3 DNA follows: TGTGCCAGCAGCCTTTCTCACCTCTACGAGCAGTACTTC.

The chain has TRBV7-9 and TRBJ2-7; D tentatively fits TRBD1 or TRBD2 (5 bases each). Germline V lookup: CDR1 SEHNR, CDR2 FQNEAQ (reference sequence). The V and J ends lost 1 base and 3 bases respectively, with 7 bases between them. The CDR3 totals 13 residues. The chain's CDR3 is CASSLGDGYEQYF. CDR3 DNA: TGTGCCAGCAGCTTAGGGGACGGCTACGAGCAGTACTTC.

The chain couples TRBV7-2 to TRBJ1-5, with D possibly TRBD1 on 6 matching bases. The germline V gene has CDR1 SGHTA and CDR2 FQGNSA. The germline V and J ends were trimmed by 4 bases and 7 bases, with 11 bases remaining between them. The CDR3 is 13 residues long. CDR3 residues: CASSWGASQPQHF. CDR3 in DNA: TGTGCCAGCAGCTGGGGGGCATCCCAGCCCCAGCATTTT.

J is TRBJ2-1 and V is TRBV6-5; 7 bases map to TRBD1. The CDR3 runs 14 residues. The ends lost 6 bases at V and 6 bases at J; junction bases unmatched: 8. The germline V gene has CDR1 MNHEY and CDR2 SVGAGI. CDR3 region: CASRLDRVINEQFF. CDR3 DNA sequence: TGTGCCAGCAGACTAGACAGGGTGATCAATGAGCAGTTCTTC.

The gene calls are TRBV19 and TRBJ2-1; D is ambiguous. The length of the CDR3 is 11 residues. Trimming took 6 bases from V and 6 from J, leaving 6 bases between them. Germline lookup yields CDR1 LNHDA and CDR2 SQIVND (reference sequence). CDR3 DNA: TGTGCCAGTAGCTGGGCCAATGAGCAGTTCTTC. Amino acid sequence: CASSWANEQFF. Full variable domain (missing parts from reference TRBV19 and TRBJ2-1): DGGITQSPKYLFRKEGQNVTLSCEQNLNHDAMYWYRQDPGQGLRLIYYSQIVNDFQKGDIAEGYSVSREKKESFPLTVTSAQKNPTAFYLCASSWANEQFFGPGTRLTVL.

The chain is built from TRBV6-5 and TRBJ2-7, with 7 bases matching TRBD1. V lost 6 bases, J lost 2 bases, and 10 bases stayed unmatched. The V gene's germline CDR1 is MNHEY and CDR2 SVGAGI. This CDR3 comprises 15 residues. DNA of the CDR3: TGTGCCAGCAGCCCCTCAGGGGGTCCGACCTACGAGCAGTACTTC. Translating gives CASSPSGGPTYEQYF.

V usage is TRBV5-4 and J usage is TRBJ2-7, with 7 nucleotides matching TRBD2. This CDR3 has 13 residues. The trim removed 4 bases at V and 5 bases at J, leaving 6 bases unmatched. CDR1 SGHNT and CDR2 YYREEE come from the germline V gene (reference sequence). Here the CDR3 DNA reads TGTGCCAGCAGCCACTCCACTAGCGACGAGCAGTACTTC. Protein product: CASSHSTSDEQYF.

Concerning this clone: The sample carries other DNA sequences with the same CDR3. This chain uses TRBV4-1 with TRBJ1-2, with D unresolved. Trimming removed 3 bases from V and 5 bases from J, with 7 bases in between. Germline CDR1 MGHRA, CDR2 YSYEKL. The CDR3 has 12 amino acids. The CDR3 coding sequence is TGCGCCAGCAGCCAGGTTAATTATGGCTACACCTTC. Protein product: CASSQVNYGYTF.

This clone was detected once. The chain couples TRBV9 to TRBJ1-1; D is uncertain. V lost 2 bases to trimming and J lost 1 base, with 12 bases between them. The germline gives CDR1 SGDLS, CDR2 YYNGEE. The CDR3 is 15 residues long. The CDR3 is CASSVDPTSNTEAFF. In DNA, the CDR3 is TGTGCCAGCAGCGTCGACCCGACGTCGAACACTGAAGCTTTCTTT.

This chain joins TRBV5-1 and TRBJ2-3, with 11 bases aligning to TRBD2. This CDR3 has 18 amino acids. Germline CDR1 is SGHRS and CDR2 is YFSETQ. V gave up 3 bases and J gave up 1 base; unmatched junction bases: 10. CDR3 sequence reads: CASSSHRLAGGRTDTQYF. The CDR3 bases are TGCGCCAGCAGCTCCCACCGGCTAGCGGGGGGTCGCACAGATACGCAGTATTTT.

The CDR3 DNA sequence: TGTGCCAGCTCACCACGCGGGGTAGCCTATGGCTACACCTTC. Protein sequence: CASSPRGVAYGYTF. The rearrangement links TRBV18 to TRBJ1-2, with no clear D. The germline CDR1 and CDR2 sequences are KGHSH and LQKENI. V lost 1 base and J lost 4, with 10 bases in between. There are 14 residues in the CDR3.

The CDR3 is CASSAGQAAETQYF. The CDR3 DNA reads TGCGCCAGCAGCGCGGGACAGGCGGCGGAGACCCAGTACTTC. This chain uses TRBV5-1 with TRBJ2-5; 8 positions agree with TRBD1. The germline V gene has CDR1 SGHRS and CDR2 YFSETQ. V shed 4 bases, J shed 5 bases, and the junction held 7 bases outside the gene matches. The CDR3 extends over 14 amino acids.

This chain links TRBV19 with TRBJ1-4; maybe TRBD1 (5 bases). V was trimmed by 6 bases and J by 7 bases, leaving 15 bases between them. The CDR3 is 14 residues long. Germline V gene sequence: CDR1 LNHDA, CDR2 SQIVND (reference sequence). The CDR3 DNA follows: TGTGCCAGTAGCCCCTGGCGGGGGAGTGAAAAACTGTTTTTT. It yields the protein CASSPWRGSEKLFF.

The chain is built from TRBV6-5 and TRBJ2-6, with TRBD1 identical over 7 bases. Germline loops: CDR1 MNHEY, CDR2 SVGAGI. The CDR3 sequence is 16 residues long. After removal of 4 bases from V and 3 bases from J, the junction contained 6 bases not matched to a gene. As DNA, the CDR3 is TGTGCCAGCAGTTTACAGACAGGGTTTGGGGCCAACGTCCTGACTTTC. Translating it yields CASSLQTGFGANVLTF.

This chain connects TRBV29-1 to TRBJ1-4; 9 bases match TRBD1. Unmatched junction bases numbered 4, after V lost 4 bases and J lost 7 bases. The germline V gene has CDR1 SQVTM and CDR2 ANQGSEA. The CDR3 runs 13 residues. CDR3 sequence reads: CSVVGTGSEKLFF. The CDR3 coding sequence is TGCAGCGTTGTGGGGACAGGGTCTGAAAAACTGTTTTTT.

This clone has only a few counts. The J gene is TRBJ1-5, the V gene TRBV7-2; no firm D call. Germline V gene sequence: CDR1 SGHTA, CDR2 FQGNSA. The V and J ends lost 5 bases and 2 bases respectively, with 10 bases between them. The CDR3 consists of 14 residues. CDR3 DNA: TGTGCCAGCAGCGCCGGGAAGGGCAATCAGCCCCAGCATTTT. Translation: CASSAGKGNQPQHF.

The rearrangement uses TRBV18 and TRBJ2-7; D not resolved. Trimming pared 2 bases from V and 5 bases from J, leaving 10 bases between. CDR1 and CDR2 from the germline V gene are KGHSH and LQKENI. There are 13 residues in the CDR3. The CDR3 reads CASSPVRIHEQYF. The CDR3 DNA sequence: TGTGCCAGCTCACCAGTTCGAATCCACGAGCAGTACTTC. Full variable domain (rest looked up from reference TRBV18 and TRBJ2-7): NAGVMQNPRHLVRRRGQEARLRCSPMKGHSHVYWYRQLPEEGLKFMVYLQKENIIDESGMPKERFSAEFPKEGPSILRIQQVVRGDSAAYFCASSPVRIHEQYFGPGTRLTVT.

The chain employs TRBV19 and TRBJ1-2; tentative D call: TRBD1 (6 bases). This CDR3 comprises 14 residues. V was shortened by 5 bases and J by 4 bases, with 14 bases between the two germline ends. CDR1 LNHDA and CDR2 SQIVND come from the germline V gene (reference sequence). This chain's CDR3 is CASSPRRGSYGYTF. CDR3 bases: TGTGCCAGTAGTCCCCGCAGGGGAAGCTATGGCTACACCTTC.

CDR3 in DNA: TGTGCCAGCAGCCTAATGACAGGGTCGGGAAAACTGTTTTTT. This translates into CASSLMTGSGKLFF. This chain connects TRBV11-2 to TRBJ1-4; 7 bases align to TRBD1. This CDR3 spans 14 amino acids. Germline V gene lookup returns CDR1 SGHAT and CDR2 FQNNGV. Trimming took 5 bases from V and 10 from J; bases not matched to a gene: 10.

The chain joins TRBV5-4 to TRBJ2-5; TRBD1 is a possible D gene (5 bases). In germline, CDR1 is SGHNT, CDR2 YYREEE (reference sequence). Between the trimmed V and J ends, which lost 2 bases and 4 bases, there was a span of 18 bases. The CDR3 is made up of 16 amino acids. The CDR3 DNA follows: TGTGCCAGCAGCTTCACAGCCCGTAGGGGTGGAGAGACCCAGTACTTC. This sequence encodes CASSFTARRGGETQYF.

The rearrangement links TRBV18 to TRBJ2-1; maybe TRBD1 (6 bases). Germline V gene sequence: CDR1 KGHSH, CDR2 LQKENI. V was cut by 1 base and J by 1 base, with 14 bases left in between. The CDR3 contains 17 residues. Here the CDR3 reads CASSPRGSGVSYNEQFF. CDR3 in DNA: TGTGCCAGCTCACCACGCGGGTCAGGGGTGTCCTACAATGAGCAGTTCTTC.

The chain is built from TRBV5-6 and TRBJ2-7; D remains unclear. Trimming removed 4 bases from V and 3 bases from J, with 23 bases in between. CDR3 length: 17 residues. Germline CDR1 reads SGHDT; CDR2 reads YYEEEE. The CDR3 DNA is TGTGCCAGCAGCCCTTTGACCCCCTCTCTCCGGAACTACGAGCAGTACTTC. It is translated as CASSPLTPSLRNYEQYF.

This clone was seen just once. CDR3 region: CASSLVALPSTEAFF. CDR3 DNA: TGTGCCAGCAGCTTAGTGGCCCTCCCGAGTACTGAAGCTTTCTTT. The chain combines TRBV7-9 with TRBJ1-1, with D hard to call. Per the germline V gene, CDR1 is SEHNR and CDR2 is FQNEAQ (reference sequence). Trimming took off 1 base at V and 5 bases at J, with 14 bases between the two ends. This CDR3 has 15 amino acids.

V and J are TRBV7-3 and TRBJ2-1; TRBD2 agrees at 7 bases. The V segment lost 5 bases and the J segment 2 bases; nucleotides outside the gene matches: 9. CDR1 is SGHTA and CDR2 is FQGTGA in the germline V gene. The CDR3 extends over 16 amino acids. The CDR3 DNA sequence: TGTGCCAGCAGCCCCCCCGGGGACTATGCCTACAATGAGCAGTTCTTC. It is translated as CASSPPGDYAYNEQFF.